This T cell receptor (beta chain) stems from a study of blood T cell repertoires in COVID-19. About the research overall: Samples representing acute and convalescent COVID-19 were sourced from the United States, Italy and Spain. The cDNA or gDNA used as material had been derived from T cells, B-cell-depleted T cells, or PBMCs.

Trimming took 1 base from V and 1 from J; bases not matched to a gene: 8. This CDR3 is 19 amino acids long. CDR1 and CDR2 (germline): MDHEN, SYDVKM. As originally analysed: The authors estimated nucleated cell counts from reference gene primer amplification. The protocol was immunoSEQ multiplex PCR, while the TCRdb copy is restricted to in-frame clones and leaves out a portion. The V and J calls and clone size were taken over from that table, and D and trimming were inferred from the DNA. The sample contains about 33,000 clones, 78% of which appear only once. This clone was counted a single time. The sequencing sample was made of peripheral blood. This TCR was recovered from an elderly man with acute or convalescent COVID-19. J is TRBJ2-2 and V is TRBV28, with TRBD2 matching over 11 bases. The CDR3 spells CASSLLIGLAGWNTGELFF. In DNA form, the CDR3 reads TGTGCCAGCAGTTTATTAATTGGACTAGCGGGTTGGAACACCGGGGAGCTGTTTTTT.